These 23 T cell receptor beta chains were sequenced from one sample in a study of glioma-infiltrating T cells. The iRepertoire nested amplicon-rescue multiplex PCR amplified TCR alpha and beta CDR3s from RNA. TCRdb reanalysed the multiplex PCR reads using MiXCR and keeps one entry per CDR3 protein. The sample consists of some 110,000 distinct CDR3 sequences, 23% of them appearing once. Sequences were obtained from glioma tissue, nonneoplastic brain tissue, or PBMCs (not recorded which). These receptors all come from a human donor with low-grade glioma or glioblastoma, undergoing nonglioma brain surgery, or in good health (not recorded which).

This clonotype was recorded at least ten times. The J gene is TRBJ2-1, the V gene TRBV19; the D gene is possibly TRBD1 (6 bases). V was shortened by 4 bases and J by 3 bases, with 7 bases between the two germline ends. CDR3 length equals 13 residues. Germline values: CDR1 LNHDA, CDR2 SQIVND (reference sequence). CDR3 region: CASSTDSYNEQFF. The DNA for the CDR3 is TGTGCCAGTAGTACGGACAGCTACAATGAGCAGTTCTTC.

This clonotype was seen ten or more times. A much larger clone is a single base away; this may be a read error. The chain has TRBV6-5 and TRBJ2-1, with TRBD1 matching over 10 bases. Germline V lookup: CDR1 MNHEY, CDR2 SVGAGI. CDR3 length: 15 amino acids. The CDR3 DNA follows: TGTTCCAGCAGTTATAAGGGACAGGGGATCAATGAGCAGTTCTTC. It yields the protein CSSSYKGQGINEQFF.

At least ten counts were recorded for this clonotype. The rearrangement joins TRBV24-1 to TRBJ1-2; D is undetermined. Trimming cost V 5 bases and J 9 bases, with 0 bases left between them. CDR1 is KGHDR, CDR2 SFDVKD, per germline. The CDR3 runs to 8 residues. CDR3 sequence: CATSGYTF. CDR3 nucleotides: TGTGCCACCAGTGGCTACACCTTC.

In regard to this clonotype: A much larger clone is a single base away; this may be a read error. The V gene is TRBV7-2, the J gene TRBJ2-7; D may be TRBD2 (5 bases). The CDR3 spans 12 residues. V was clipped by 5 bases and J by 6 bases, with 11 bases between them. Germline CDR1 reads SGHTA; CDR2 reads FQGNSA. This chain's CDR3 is CASSLLVSEQYF. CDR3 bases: TGTGCCAGCAGCCTACTAGTGAGCGAGCAGTACTTC.

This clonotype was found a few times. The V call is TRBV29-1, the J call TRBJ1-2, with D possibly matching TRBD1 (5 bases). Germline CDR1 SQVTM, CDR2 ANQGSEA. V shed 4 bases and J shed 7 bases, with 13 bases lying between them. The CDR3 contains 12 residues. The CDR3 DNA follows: TGCAGCGTTGTAGAGGGGCTAGGTGGCTACACCTTC. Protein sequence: CSVVEGLGGYTF.

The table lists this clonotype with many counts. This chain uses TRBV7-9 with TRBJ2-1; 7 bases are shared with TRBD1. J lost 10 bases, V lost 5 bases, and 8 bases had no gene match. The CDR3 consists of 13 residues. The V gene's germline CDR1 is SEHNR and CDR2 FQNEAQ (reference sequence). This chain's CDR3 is CASSPPGQVEQFF. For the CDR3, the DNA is TGTGCCAGCAGCCCTCCAGGACAGGTGGAGCAGTTCTTC.

The CDR3 sequence: CASRSGLYGYTF. The CDR3 bases are TGTGCCAGCCGGTCGGGGCTCTATGGCTACACCTTC. This chain connects TRBV7-9 to TRBJ1-2; D is perhaps TRBD1 (5 bases). The CDR3 is made up of 12 amino acids. V was cut by 8 bases and J by 4 bases, with 11 bases left in between. Germline CDR1 reads SEHNR; CDR2 reads FQNEAQ (reference sequence). The entire variable domain, with the rest obtained from reference TRBV7-9 and TRBJ1-2, is as follows: DTGVSQNPRHKITKRGQNVTFRCDPISEHNRLYWYRQTLGQGPEFLTYFQNEAQLEKSRLLSDRFSAERPKGSFSTLEIQRTEQGDSAMYLCASRSGLYGYTFGSGTRLTVV.

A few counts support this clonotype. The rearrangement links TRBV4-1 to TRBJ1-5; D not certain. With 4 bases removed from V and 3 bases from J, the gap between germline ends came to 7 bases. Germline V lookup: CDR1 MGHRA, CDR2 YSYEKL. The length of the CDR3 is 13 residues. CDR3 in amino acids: CASSPLPNQPQHF. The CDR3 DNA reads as TGCGCCAGCAGCCCTTTACCCAATCAGCCCCAGCATTTT.

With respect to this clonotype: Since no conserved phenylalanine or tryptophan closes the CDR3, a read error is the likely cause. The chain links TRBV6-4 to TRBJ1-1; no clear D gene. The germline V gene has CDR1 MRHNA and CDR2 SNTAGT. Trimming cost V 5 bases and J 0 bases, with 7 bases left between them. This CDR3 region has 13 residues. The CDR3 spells CASSPQMNTEAFS. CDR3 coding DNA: TGTGCCAGCAGTCCGCAGATGAACACTGAAGCTTTCTCT.

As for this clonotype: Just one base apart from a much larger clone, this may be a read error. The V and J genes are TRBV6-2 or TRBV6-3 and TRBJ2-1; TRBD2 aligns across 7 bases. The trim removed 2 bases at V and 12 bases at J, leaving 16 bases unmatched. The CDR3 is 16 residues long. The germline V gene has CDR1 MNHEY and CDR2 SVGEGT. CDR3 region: CASSYGTGGLSSGQFF. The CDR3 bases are TGTGCCAGCAGTTACGGGACGGGAGGACTGAGTAGTGGGCAGTTCTTC.

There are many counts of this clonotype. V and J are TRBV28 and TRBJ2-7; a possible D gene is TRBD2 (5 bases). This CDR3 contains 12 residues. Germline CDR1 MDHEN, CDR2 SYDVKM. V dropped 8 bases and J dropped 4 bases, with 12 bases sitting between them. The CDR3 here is CASGGGFYEQYF. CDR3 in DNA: TGTGCCAGCGGAGGTGGATTTTACGAGCAGTACTTC.

The CDR3 loop is CASSVEYTGELFF. DNA of the CDR3: TGTGCCAGCAGCGTAGAGTACACCGGGGAGCTGTTTTTT. The V gene is TRBV9, the J gene TRBJ2-2; D gene uncertain. V lost 0 bases and J lost 3, with 3 bases in between. This CDR3 spans 13 amino acids. The V gene's germline CDR1 is SGDLS and CDR2 YYNGEE.

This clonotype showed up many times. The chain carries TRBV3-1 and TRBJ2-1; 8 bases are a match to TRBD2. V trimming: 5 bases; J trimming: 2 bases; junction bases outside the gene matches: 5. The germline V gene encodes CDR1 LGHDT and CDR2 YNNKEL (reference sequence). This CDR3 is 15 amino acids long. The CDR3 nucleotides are TGTGCCAGCAGCTTAACTAGCGGAACCTACAATGAGCAGTTCTTC. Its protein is CASSLTSGTYNEQFF.

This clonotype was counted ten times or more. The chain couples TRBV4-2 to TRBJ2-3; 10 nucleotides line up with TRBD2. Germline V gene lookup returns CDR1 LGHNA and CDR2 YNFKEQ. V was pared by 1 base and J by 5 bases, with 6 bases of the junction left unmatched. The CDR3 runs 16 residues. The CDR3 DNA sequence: TGTGCCAGCAGCCAAGTAGCTAGCGGGAGAGGAGATACGCAGTATTTT. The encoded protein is CASSQVASGRGDTQYF.

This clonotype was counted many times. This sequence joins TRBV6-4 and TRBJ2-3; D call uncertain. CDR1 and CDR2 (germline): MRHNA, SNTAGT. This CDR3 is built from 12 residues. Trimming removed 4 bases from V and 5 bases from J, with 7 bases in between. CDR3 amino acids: CASSVWVDTQYF. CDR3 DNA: TGTGCCAGCAGTGTTTGGGTAGATACGCAGTATTTT.

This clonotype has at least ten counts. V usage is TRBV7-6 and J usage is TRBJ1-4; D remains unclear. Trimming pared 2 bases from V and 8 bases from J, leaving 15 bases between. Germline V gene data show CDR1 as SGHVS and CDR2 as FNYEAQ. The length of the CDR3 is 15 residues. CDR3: CASSLSRRRGEKLFF. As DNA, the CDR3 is TGTGCCAGCAGCTTAAGTCGGCGACGTGGGGAAAAACTGTTTTTT.

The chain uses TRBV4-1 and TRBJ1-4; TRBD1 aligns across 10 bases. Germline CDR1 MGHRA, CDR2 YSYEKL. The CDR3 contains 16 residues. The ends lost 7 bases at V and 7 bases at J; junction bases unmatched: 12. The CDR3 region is CASTDRRGQGTEKLFF. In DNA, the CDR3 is TGCGCCAGCACCGACCGCCGGGGACAGGGGACTGAAAAACTGTTTTTT.

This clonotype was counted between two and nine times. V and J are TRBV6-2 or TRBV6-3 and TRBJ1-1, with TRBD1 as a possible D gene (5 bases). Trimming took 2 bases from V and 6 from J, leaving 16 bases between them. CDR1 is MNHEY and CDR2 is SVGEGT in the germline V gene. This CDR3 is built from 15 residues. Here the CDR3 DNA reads TGTGCCAGCAGTTACCCACGGGGGACGGTGGCTGAAGCTTTCTTT. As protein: CASSYPRGTVAEAFF.

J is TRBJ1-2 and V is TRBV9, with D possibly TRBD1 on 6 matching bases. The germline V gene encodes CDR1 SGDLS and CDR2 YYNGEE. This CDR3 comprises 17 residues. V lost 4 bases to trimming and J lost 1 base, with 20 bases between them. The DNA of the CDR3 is TGTGCCAGCAGCCCCTACGGGGGCGGACTATTTAACTATGGCTACACCTTC. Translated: CASSPYGGGLFNYGYTF.

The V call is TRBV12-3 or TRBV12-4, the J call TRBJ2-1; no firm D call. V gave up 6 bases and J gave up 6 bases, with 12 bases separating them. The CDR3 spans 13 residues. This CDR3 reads CASSPLLPNEQFF. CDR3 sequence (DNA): TGTGCCAGCAGCCCGTTACTCCCCAATGAGCAGTTCTTC.

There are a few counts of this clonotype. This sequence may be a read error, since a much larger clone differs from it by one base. In nucleotides, the CDR3 is TGTGCCAACAGTTTATTTGCCCCTCAGCGGGACTATGGCTACACCTTC. Translation gives CANSLFAPQRDYGYTF. The chain employs TRBV27 and TRBJ1-2, with no clear D. CDR3 length equals 16 residues. Per germline, CDR1 MNHEY and CDR2 SMNVEV (reference sequence).

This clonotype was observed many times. The CDR3 DNA reads as TGTGCCAGCAGTGAACTTGGCAGGGGGCACACTGAAGCTTTCTTT. This sequence encodes CASSELGRGHTEAFF. The V gene is TRBV2, the J gene TRBJ1-1, with 8 bases lining up with TRBD1. CDR3 length: 15 amino acids. Germline V gives CDR1 SNHLY, CDR2 FYNNEI. Unmatched junction bases numbered 5, after V lost 2 bases and J lost 3 bases.

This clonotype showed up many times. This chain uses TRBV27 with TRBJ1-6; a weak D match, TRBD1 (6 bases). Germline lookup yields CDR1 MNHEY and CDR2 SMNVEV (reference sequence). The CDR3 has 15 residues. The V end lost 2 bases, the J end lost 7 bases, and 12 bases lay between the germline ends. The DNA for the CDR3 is TGTGCCAGCAGTTTAGGGGGGCCGAAGAATTCACCCCTCCACTTT. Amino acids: CASSLGGPKNSPLHF.